This record concerns one TCR beta chain sequence. It lacks a known antigen. It has no much larger one-base neighbor in the sample; base qualities were not kept. Instrument on record: Illumina NovaSeq 6000. TCR cDNA was made using 5'RACE template switching, a step that added a universal primer site and unique molecular identifiers. Priming for cDNA synthesis came from both the TCR alpha and TCR beta constant segments. Libraries were amplified in two PCR steps, with sample barcodes and sequencing adapters added in the second step. Sequencing of libraries was done on Illumina HiSeq 2500 (2x100 bp) or NovaSeq (2x150 bp). The authors processed their data as follows. Demultiplexing of reads and collapsing into UMI consensus sequences were performed with MIGEC, and V(D)J alignment was carried out with MiXCR. Using edgeR on replicate PBMC samples, clonotypes were called vaccine-responding if FDR was below 0.01 and the log2 fold change was above 5 up to day 15. Each bulk clonotype received a CD4 or CD8 identity based on whether the sequenced CD4 or CD8 repertoire contained that clonotype at higher abundance. TCRdb passed the public sequencing reads through fastp at Q25 and MiXCR, retaining productive beta sequences. Each CDR3 protein gets just one entry, which takes the most common genes and DNA from the rows behind it. What appears here as the V and J calls and clone size reflects TCRdb's work, not the paper's. The sample table lists some 300,000 distinct CDR3 sequences, less than 4.5% of them with a count of one. 23% of the sample rests with the top ten.

This specimen belongs to a study of T cells after yellow fever vaccination (dated by TCRdb to the late 2010s). In terms of the full investigation: The SMART-Seq v4 Ultra Low Input RNA kit was used to prepare libraries from fractions with low cell numbers. To track T-cell clones before and after primary and booster YFV17D yellow fever vaccination, bulk TCR alpha and beta repertoires were sequenced longitudinally. Two healthy male donors, one aged 18 to 30 and one aged 30 to 40 years, were included in the cohort. Bulk PBMC replicates and cell subsets were isolated from blood drawn at multiple timepoints before and after both primary and secondary immunization.

Sample treatment or condition, as interpreted from the label and publication: live attenuated yellow fever vaccine strain. At every blood-draw timepoint, two biological replicates of bulk PBMCs were collected. PBMCs were isolated from peripheral blood using a standard Ficoll-Paque protocol. TriZol was used to extract RNA from bulk PBMCs, from CD4 and CD8 fractions, and from dextramer-positive and dextramer-negative fractions. The CDR3, cysteine through phenylalanine, is 17 amino acids long. Kept here is only the CDR3 DNA, which spans 51 bases and is read in frame from base 1. Cut back by 6 bases and 4 bases, the V and J ends lie 24 bases apart. Paper-wide results and their limitations: The study included only a couple of donors, which limits how far the findings can be generalized. The secondary T-cell response was weaker than the primary response but faster, peaking on day 5 instead of day 15. A small fraction of clonotypes showed up in both the CD4 and CD8 compartments, probably as a result of convergent recombination. FACS-sorted repertoires could contain abundant contaminating clonotypes from the bulk population, so computational filtering was required. Most clones expanded after primary vaccination (almost 97% of CD4 and 80% to 90% of CD8) were re-detected after the booster, suggesting that broad memory maintenance occurred.

The receptor's source is a man younger than 30 who received the YFV17D yellow fever vaccine. The rearrangement joined TRBV12-3 or TRBV12-4 to TRBJ1-2, with the D gene uncertain. Sequencing used PBMCs, obtained on the day of the yellow fever booster vaccination. The CDR3 in this case is CASRNNVAASEPYGYTF. The DNA sequence is as follows: TGTGCCAGCAGGAATAACGTCGCGGCCTCCGAGCCCTATGGCTACACCTTC.